The 15 T cell receptor beta chains below were found in one sample sequenced in a study of cytotoxic CD8 clonotypes in ibrutinib-treated CLL. Generated by immunoSEQ multiplex PCR, the TCRdb table keeps only in-frame clones and is missing some. The data show roughly 42,000 clones, 65% seen once. Sequences were derived from PBMCs, sampled after 24 months of ibrutinib treatment. The receptors were sampled from a human donor with chronic lymphocytic leukemia.

V and J are TRBV19 and TRBJ2-2; TRBD2 matches at 11 bases. The CDR3 has 16 residues. The germline V gene has CDR1 LNHDA and CDR2 SQIVND (reference sequence). With V trimmed by 3 bases and J by 6 bases, 6 bases remained unmatched. DNA for the CDR3: TGTGCCAGTAGTATGGGTCTAGCGGGAGGAGCCGGGGAGCTGTTTTTT. As protein: CASSMGLAGGAGELFF.

The V gene is TRBV7-3, the J gene TRBJ2-2; no reliable D call. From germline, CDR1 is SGHTA and CDR2 FQGTGA. V shed 2 bases and J shed 5 bases, with 9 bases lying between them. The CDR3 is 14 residues long. DNA of the CDR3: TGTGCCAGCAGCTTACGTGTGGATACCGGGGAGCTGTTTTTT. Translated: CASSLRVDTGELFF. The full variable domain, in which reference TRBV7-3 and TRBJ2-2 provide the parts outside the CDR3, is GAGVSQTPSNKVTEKGKYVELRCDPISGHTALYWYRQSLGQGPEFLIYFQGTGAADDSGLPNDRFFAVRPEGSVSTLKIQRTERGDSAVYLCASSLRVDTGELFFGEGSRLTVL.

V usage is TRBV30 and J usage is TRBJ2-1, with 12 bases lining up with TRBD2. Germline-derived CDR1 and CDR2 are GTSNPN and SVGIG (reference sequence). The V segment lost 3 bases and the J segment 5 bases; nucleotides outside the gene matches: 5. CDR3 size: 15 residues. In nucleotides, the CDR3 is TGTGCCTGGAGCATTGGACTAGCGGGGAACAATGAGCAGTTCTTC. Its protein product is CAWSIGLAGNNEQFF.

The chain employs TRBV7-2 and TRBJ2-5; TRBD2 matches 7 bases. Per germline, CDR1 SGHTA and CDR2 FQGNSA. The trim removed 1 base at V and 2 bases at J, leaving 4 bases unmatched. CDR3 length: 15 amino acids. DNA of the CDR3: TGTGCCAGCAGCTTAGAGAGCGGGGCTCAAGAGACCCAGTACTTC. Protein sequence: CASSLESGAQETQYF.

The V call is TRBV18, the J call TRBJ1-2; D call uncertain. This CDR3 is 11 amino acids long. The V gene lost 3 bases and the J gene lost 4 bases, with 3 bases spanning the gap. Per germline, CDR1 KGHSH and CDR2 LQKENI. The CDR3 DNA reads as TGTGCCAGCTCACCTTCCTATGGCTACACCTTC. Translation gives CASSPSYGYTF.

The chain carries TRBV29-1 and TRBJ2-5, with 8 bases identical to TRBD1. The CDR3 extends over 15 amino acids. After removal of 2 bases from V and 0 bases from J, the junction contained 5 bases not matched to a gene. In germline, CDR1 is SQVTM, CDR2 ANQGSEA. CDR3: CSVEPRDRYQETQYF. As DNA, the CDR3 is TGCAGCGTTGAACCCCGGGACAGGTACCAAGAGACCCAGTACTTC. The full variable domain, rest sourced from reference TRBV29-1 and TRBJ2-5, is SAVISQKPSRDICQRGTSLTIQCQVDSQVTMMFWYRQQPGQSLTLIATANQGSEATYESGFVIDKFPISRPNLTFSTLTVSNMSPEDSSIYLCSVEPRDRYQETQYFGPGTRLLVL.

The chain links TRBV9 to TRBJ2-1, with a tentative D call TRBD2 (6 bases). The V end lost 0 bases, the J end lost 2 bases, and 15 bases lay between the germline ends. This CDR3 is 17 amino acids long. Germline-derived CDR1 and CDR2 are SGDLS and YYNGEE. The CDR3 DNA reads TGTGCCAGCAGCGTAGAGTGGGCGGGGAAACCCTACAATGAGCAGTTCTTC. Protein sequence: CASSVEWAGKPYNEQFF.

The V gene is TRBV5-1, the J gene TRBJ2-3, with D tentatively TRBD1 or TRBD2 (5 bases each). Per the germline V gene, CDR1 is SGHRS and CDR2 is YFSETQ. The CDR3 totals 14 residues. Trimming stripped 4 bases from V and 10 bases from J, with 19 bases between. CDR3 coding DNA: TGCGCCAGCAGCCCCGGGACCTTCGGGGCCGCGCAGTATTTT. It specifies CASSPGTFGAAQYF.

This chain joins TRBV5-6 and TRBJ2-2; 9 positions agree with TRBD2. Germline V CDR1 and CDR2: SGHDT, YYEEEE. V trimming: 2 bases; J trimming: 4 bases; junction bases outside the gene matches: 0. The length of the CDR3 is 14 residues. CDR3 region: CASSLAGGTGELFF. In DNA, the CDR3 is TGTGCCAGCAGCTTAGCGGGAGGCACCGGGGAGCTGTTTTTT.

In this sample, this clone turned up once. V is TRBV29-1 and J is TRBJ2-1; 9 bases are shared with TRBD1. The CDR3 sequence is 15 residues long. From germline, CDR1 is SQVTM and CDR2 ANQGSEA. Losses at the gene ends were 6 bases for V and 4 bases for J; bases not matched to a gene: 10. The chain's CDR3 is CSVPSPGTGYNEQFF. Written as DNA, the CDR3 is TGCAGCGTCCCCTCCCCCGGGACAGGGTACAATGAGCAGTTCTTC.

The V gene is TRBV2, the J gene TRBJ2-3; D remains ambiguous. This CDR3 spans 13 amino acids. The V end lost 11 bases, the J end lost 4 bases, and 16 bases lay between the germline ends. Germline values: CDR1 SNHLY, CDR2 FYNNEI. The CDR3 region has the DNA TGTGCCGACCAGTTGTCCCCCCCAGATACGCAGTATTTT. Amino acid sequence: CADQLSPPDTQYF. Full variable domain (remainder filled in from reference TRBV2 and TRBJ2-3): EPEVTQTPSHQVTQMGQEVILRCVPISNHLYFYWYRQILGQKVEFLVSFYNNEISEKSEIFDDQFSVERPDGSNFTLKIRSTKLEDSAMYFCADQLSPPDTQYFGPGTRLTVL.

The chain has TRBV30 and TRBJ1-3, with a weak D call TRBD1 (5 bases). The V gene's germline CDR1 is GTSNPN and CDR2 SVGIG (reference sequence). V lost 5 bases to trimming and J lost 4 bases, with 21 bases between them. The CDR3 runs to 16 residues. In DNA form, the CDR3 reads TGTGCCTGGGGGAGCCAGGGTTTGATATCAGGAAACACCATATATTTT. Translated: CAWGSQGLISGNTIYF.

The rearrangement uses TRBV7-2 and TRBJ2-5; D remains unclear. Trimming left V 1 base short and J 1 base short, with 7 bases between. The length of the CDR3 is 14 residues. Germline V gene data show CDR1 as SGHTA and CDR2 as FQGNSA. This chain's CDR3 is CASSLGALQETQYF. The CDR3 DNA reads TGTGCCAGCAGCTTAGGTGCGCTCCAAGAGACCCAGTACTTC.

The J gene is TRBJ2-3, the V gene TRBV13, with 11 bases lining up with TRBD2. With V trimmed by 2 bases and J by 4 bases, 17 bases remained unmatched. CDR1 and CDR2 from the germline V gene are PRHDT and FYEKMQ (reference sequence). The CDR3 covers 20 residues. CDR3 DNA sequence: TGTGCCAGCAGCTTATATCTTAGGACTAGCGGGCGGCGGGCCCCAGATACGCAGTATTTT. Translating gives CASSLYLRTSGRRAPDTQYF.

This clone was counted a single time. The chain couples TRBV29-1 to TRBJ1-2; 12 bases align to TRBD1. The CDR3 runs to 15 residues. Germline V lookup: CDR1 SQVTM, CDR2 ANQGSEA. The junction had 9 bases not matched to a gene; V was cut back by 4 bases and J by 6 bases. The CDR3 DNA reads TGCAGCGTTGGGACCGGGACAGGGGGCGATGATGGCTACACCTTC. Translated: CSVGTGTGGDDGYTF.